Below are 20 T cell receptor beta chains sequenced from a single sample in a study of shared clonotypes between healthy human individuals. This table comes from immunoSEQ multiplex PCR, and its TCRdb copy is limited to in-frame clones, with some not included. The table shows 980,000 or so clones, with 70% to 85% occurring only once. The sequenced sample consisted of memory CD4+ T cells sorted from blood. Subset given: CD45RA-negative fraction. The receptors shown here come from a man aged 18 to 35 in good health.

CDR3 sequence: CASSSQGRPDTQYF. The CDR3 region has the DNA TGTGCCAGCAGCTCACAGGGTAGACCAGATACGCAGTATTTT. The chain links TRBV7-3 to TRBJ2-3; TRBD1 might be the D (6 bases). Germline CDR1 and CDR2: SGHTA and FQGTGA. V shed 4 bases and J shed 4 bases, with 12 bases lying between them. The CDR3 spans 14 residues.

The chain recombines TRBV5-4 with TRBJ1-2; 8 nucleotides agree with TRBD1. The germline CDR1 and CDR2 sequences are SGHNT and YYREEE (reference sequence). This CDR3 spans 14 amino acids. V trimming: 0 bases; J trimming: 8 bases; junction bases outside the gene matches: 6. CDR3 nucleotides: TGTGCCAGCAGCTTGGGAGGACAGGGAGGAGGCTACACCTTC. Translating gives CASSLGGQGGGYTF.

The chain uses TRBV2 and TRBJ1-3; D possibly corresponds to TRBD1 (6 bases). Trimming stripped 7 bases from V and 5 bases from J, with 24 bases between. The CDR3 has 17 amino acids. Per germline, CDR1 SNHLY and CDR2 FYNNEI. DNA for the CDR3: TGTGCCAGCACAGGGGACACTCCGGCTGGGGGGAGAAACACCATATATTTT. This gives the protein CASTGDTPAGGRNTIYF. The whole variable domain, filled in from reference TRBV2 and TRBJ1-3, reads EPEVTQTPSHQVTQMGQEVILRCVPISNHLYFYWYRQILGQKVEFLVSFYNNEISEKSEIFDDQFSVERPDGSNFTLKIRSTKLEDSAMYFCASTGDTPAGGRNTIYFGEGSWLTVV.

The CDR3 DNA reads as TGTGCCAGCAGCTTAGTCTGGAGTCTAGACGAAGAGACCCAGTACTTC. It specifies CASSLVWSLDEETQYF. This chain uses TRBV7-2 with TRBJ2-5; no reliable D call. Germline CDR1 is SGHTA and CDR2 is FQGNSA. The CDR3 length is 16 residues. V was trimmed by 1 base and J by 3 bases, leaving 15 bases between them.

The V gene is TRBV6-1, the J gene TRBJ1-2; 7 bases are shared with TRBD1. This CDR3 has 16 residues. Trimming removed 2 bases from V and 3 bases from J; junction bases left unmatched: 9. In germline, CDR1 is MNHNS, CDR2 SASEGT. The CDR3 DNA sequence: TGTGCCAGCAGTGAACCAACAGGGGTGGTTGACTATGGCTACACCTTC. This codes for CASSEPTGVVDYGYTF.

DNA of the CDR3: TGTGCCAGCAGCTTGCGAAACACAGATACGCAGTATTTT. Translating gives CASSLRNTDTQYF. The genes are TRBV9 and TRBJ2-3; D call uncertain. CDR1 is SGDLS, CDR2 YYNGEE, per germline. The CDR3 totals 13 residues. Trimming removed 4 bases at V and 2 bases at J, with 8 bases between. The whole variable domain, filled in from reference TRBV9 and TRBJ2-3, reads DSGVTQTPKHLITATGQRVTLRCSPRSGDLSVYWYQQSLDQGLQFLIQYYNGEERAKGNILERFSAQQFPDLHSELNLSSLELGDSALYFCASSLRNTDTQYFGPGTRLTVL.

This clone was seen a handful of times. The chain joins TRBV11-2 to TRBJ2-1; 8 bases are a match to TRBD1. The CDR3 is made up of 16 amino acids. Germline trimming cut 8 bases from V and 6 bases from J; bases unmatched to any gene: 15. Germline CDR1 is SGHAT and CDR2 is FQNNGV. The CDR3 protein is CASGLRTGLGANEQFF. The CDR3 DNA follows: TGTGCCAGCGGATTAAGGACAGGGCTGGGTGCCAATGAGCAGTTCTTC.

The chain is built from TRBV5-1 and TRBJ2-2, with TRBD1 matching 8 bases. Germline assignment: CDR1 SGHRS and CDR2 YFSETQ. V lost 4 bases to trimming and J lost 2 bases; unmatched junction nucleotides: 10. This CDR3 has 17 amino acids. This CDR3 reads CASSPASGQGNTGELFF. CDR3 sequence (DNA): TGCGCCAGCAGCCCGGCATCCGGACAGGGCAACACCGGGGAGCTGTTTTTT.

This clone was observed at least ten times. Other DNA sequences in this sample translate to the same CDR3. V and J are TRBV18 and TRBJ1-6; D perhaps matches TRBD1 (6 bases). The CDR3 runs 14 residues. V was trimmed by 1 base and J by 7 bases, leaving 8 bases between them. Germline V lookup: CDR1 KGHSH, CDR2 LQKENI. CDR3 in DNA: TGTGCCAGCTCACCACAGGGGGGGAATTCACCCCTCCACTTT. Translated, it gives CASSPQGGNSPLHF.

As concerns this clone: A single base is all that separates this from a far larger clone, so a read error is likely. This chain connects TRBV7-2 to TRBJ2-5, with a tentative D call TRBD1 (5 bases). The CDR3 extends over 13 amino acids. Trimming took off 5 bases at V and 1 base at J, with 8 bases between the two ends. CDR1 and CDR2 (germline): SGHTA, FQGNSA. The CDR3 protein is CASSVRVQETQYF. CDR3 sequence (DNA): TGTGCCAGCAGCGTCAGGGTCCAAGAGACCCAGTACTTC.

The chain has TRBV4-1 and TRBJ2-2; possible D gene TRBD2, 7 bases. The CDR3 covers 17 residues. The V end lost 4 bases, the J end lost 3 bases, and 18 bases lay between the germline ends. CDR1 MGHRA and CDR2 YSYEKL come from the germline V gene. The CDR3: CASSRSAAGADTGELFF. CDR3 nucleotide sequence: TGCGCCAGCAGCCGCTCAGCGGCGGGGGCTGACACCGGGGAGCTGTTTTTT.

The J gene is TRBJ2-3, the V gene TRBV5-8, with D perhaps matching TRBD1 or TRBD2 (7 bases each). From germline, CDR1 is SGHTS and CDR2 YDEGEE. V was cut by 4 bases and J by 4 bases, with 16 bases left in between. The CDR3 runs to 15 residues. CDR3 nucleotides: TGTGCCAGCAGCGCACACAGGGGAGGGGCAGATACGCAGTATTTT. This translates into CASSAHRGGADTQYF. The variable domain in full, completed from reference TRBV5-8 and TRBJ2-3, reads EAGVTQSPTHLIKTRGQQATLRCSPISGHTSVYWYQQALGLGLQFLLWYDEGEERNRGNFPPRFSGRQFPNYSSELNVNALELEDSALYLCASSAHRGGADTQYFGPGTRLTVL.

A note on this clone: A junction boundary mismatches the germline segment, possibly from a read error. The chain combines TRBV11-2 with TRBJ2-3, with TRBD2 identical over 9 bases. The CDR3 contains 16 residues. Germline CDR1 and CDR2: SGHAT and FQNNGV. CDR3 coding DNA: TGTGCCAGCAGCTTTTCCCCCGGGACTAGCAGAGATGCGCAGTATTTT. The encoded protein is CASSFSPGTSRDAQYF.

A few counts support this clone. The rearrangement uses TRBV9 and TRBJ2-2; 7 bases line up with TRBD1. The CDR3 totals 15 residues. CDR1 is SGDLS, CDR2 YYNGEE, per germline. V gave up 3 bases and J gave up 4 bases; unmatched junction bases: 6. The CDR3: CASSAGTAITGELFF. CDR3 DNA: TGTGCCAGCAGCGCCGGGACAGCTATCACCGGGGAGCTGTTTTTT.

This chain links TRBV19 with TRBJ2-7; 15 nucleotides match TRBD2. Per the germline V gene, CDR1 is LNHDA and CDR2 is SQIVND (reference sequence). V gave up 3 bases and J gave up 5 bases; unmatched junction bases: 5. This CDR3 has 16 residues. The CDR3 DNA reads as TGTGCCAGTAGTATCGTTGGGACTAGCGGGAGGAACGAGCAGTACTTC. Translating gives CASSIVGTSGRNEQYF.

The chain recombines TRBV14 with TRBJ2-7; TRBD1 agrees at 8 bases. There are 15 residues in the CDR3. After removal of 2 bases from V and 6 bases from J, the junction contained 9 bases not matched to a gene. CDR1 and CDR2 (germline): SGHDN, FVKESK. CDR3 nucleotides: TGTGCCAGCAGCCAATTTCGGACAGGGCTTGGCGAGCAGTACTTC. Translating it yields CASSQFRTGLGEQYF.

The CDR3 here is CASSPQKGTSQPQHF. DNA of the CDR3: TGTGCCAGCAGTCCCCAAAAGGGAACTAGTCAGCCCCAGCATTTT. This rearrangement joins TRBV28 to TRBJ1-5; the D is unclear. The CDR3 loop spans 15 amino acids. Trimming left V 5 bases short and J 6 bases short, with 17 bases between. Germline V gene data show CDR1 as MDHEN and CDR2 as SYDVKM.

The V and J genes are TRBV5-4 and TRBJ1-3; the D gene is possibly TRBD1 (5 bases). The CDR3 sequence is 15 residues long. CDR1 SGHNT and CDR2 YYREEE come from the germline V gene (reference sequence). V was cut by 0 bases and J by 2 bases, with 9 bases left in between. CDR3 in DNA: TGTGCCAGCAGCTTGGTCGGGGCAGCTGGAAACACCATATATTTT. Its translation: CASSLVGAAGNTIYF.

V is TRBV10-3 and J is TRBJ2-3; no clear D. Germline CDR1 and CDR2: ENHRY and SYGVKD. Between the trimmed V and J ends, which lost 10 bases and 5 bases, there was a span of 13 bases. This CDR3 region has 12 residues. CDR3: CATSPGEDTQYF. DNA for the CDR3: TGTGCCACCAGCCCTGGGGAAGATACGCAGTATTTT.

Here the CDR3 reads CASTNSYNSPLHF. The CDR3 DNA reads as TGTGCCAGCACTAACTCCTATAATTCACCCCTCCACTTT. The genes are TRBV2 and TRBJ1-6; the D is unclear. The CDR3 has 13 residues. Germline CDR1 is SNHLY and CDR2 is FYNNEI. V was shortened by 7 bases and J by 0 bases, with 4 bases between the two germline ends.